One sample yielded the 14 T cell receptor beta chains listed below, sequenced in a study of response to subunit inactivated influenza vaccine. TCRdb fed the RT-PCR reads into MiXCR, producing one record per CDR3 protein. The sample has more than 700,000 distinct CDR3 sequences; roughly 20% are singletons. The sequences come from PBMCs from blood, collected roughly 5 days after vaccination. These receptors were taken from a man aged 50 to 59 who received an inactivated influenza vaccine.

With regard to this clonotype: This may be a read error, as it is one base from a much larger clone. The J gene is TRBJ2-1, the V gene TRBV7-6; 11 positions match TRBD2. Germline V CDR1 and CDR2: SGHVS, FNYEAQ. Trimming cost V 7 bases and J 4 bases; bases outside gene matches: 6. The CDR3 contains 15 residues. In DNA, the CDR3 is TGTGCCAGCAATCCGACTAGCGGGGTATACAATGAGCAGTTCTTC. It yields the protein CASNPTSGVYNEQFF.

The V gene is TRBV6-2 or TRBV6-3, the J gene TRBJ2-5; 11 positions match TRBD2. Germline-derived CDR1 and CDR2 are MNHEY and SVGEGT. CDR3 length equals 15 residues. Trimming cost V 5 bases and J 8 bases; bases outside gene matches: 10. In DNA form, the CDR3 reads TGTGCCAGCAGTCCACTAGCGGGAGTTTTGGAAACCCAGTACTTC. It specifies CASSPLAGVLETQYF.

The chain recombines TRBV11-2 with TRBJ2-3; the D is unclear. The V gene's germline CDR1 is SGHAT and CDR2 FQNNGV. V was trimmed by 3 bases and J by 4 bases, leaving 14 bases between them. The CDR3 runs to 15 residues. The CDR3 protein is CASSFAPRQADTQYF. Here the CDR3 DNA reads TGTGCCAGCAGCTTTGCCCCCCGGCAGGCAGATACGCAGTATTTT. The variable domain in full, with the rest retrieved from reference TRBV11-2 and TRBJ2-3, is EAGVAQSPRYKIIEKRQSVAFWCNPISGHATLYWYQQILGQGPKLLIQFQNNGVVDDSQLPKDRFSAERLKGVDSTLKIQPAKLEDSAVYLCASSFAPRQADTQYFGPGTRLTVL.

The chain recombines TRBV6-2 or TRBV6-3 with TRBJ1-4; D may be TRBD1 (5 bases). V lost 8 bases, J lost 4 bases, and 17 bases lay in between. Germline V CDR1 and CDR2: MNHEY, SVGEGT. This CDR3 has 15 residues. CDR3 DNA sequence: TGTGCCAGCGGAGACCCCGGGGGACTTAATGAAAAACTGTTTTTT. Its translation: CASGDPGGLNEKLFF.

This clonotype was counted between two and nine times. V and J are TRBV20-1 and TRBJ1-1; D gene ambiguous. CDR1 and CDR2 (germline): DFQATT, SNEGSKA (reference sequence). The CDR3 runs 14 residues. Trimming took 6 bases from V and 5 from J, leaving 19 bases between them. The CDR3 protein is CSATPPLTETEAFF. DNA of the CDR3: TGCAGTGCCACCCCTCCCCTGACTGAGACTGAAGCTTTCTTT.

The V and J genes are TRBV10-3 and TRBJ2-5; 10 bases are shared with TRBD2. CDR1 and CDR2 (germline): ENHRY, SYGVKD. The CDR3 loop spans 15 amino acids. Trimming cost V 6 bases and J 4 bases; bases outside gene matches: 8. CDR3 nucleotide sequence: TGTGCCATCAGGGCAAGCGGGGGGGCCGGAGAGACCCAGTACTTC. This codes for CAIRASGGAGETQYF.

A few counts support this clonotype. The chain combines TRBV5-6 with TRBJ2-5; 12 bases align to TRBD2. The CDR3 length is 16 residues. Looked up from germline, CDR1 is SGHDT and CDR2 is YYEEEE. V lost 4 bases, J lost 6 bases, and 10 bases stayed unmatched. CDR3 region: CASSPRTSGASKTQYF. In DNA, the CDR3 is TGTGCCAGCAGCCCGAGGACTAGCGGGGCCTCTAAGACCCAGTACTTC.

This clonotype was seen a few times. The rearrangement links TRBV5-1 to TRBJ2-2; tentative D call: TRBD1 (5 bases). Trimming cost V 0 bases and J 7 bases, with 13 bases left between them. The CDR3 runs to 15 residues. Per the germline V gene, CDR1 is SGHRS and CDR2 is YFSETQ. CDR3 sequence (DNA): TGCGCCAGCAGCTTGGCCTCAGGGAACGGCGGGGAGCTGTTTTTT. Translated: CASSLASGNGGELFF.

This clonotype was seen more than once but under ten times. The chain couples TRBV7-9 to TRBJ2-7; no clear D gene. V was clipped by 1 base and J by 3 bases, with 10 bases between them. CDR3 length: 14 amino acids. Germline V gene data show CDR1 as SEHNR and CDR2 as FQNEAQ (reference sequence). CDR3 in amino acids: CASSLVSPGYEQYF. The CDR3 DNA reads TGTGCCAGCAGCTTAGTTTCTCCGGGCTACGAGCAGTACTTC.

The V and J genes are TRBV5-1 and TRBJ2-6; 12 bases fit TRBD1. V shed 3 bases, J shed 3 bases, and the junction held 4 bases outside the gene matches. The CDR3 contains 17 residues. CDR1 SGHRS and CDR2 YFSETQ come from the germline V gene. CDR3 protein: CASSSGQGAYGANVLTF. The DNA for the CDR3 is TGCGCCAGCAGCTCGGGACAGGGGGCGTATGGGGCCAACGTCCTGACTTTC.

This clonotype was picked up a small number of times. This chain links TRBV11-2 with TRBJ2-5, with 8 bases aligning to TRBD2. This CDR3 region has 15 residues. Unmatched junction bases numbered 5, after V lost 3 bases and J lost 2 bases. In germline, CDR1 is SGHAT, CDR2 FQNNGV. DNA for the CDR3: TGTGCCAGCAGCTTGGTCTCTAGCGGGCAAGAGACCCAGTACTTC. Amino acid sequence: CASSLVSSGQETQYF.

This clonotype was detected a few times. A clone one base away is much larger, so this may be a read error. The chain uses TRBV5-6 and TRBJ1-1; TRBD1 is a possible D gene (5 bases). Germline V gene data show CDR1 as SGHDT and CDR2 as YYEEEE. The V end lost 1 base, the J end lost 4 bases, and 8 bases lay between the germline ends. This CDR3 has 13 amino acids. The CDR3 protein is CASSLPGSTEAFF. CDR3 coding DNA: TGTGCCAGCAGCTTGCCAGGGAGCACTGAAGCTTTCTTT.

This clonotype came up many times. The genes are TRBV10-3 and TRBJ2-7; the D gene is possibly TRBD1 (6 bases). Trimming removed 4 bases from V and 0 bases from J, with 10 bases in between. This CDR3 is built from 14 residues. Germline values: CDR1 ENHRY, CDR2 SYGVKD. This CDR3 is CAISADRSSYEQYF. The CDR3 DNA sequence: TGTGCCATCAGTGCCGACAGGAGCTCCTACGAGCAGTACTTC.

The V call is TRBV5-1, the J call TRBJ2-2; no definite D call. CDR1 SGHRS and CDR2 YFSETQ come from the germline V gene. V was clipped by 1 base and J by 3 bases, with 19 bases between them. CDR3 length: 18 amino acids. The CDR3 protein is CASSLWSAQIKDTGELFF. CDR3 in DNA: TGCGCCAGCAGCTTGTGGTCAGCCCAGATTAAGGACACCGGGGAGCTGTTTTTT.